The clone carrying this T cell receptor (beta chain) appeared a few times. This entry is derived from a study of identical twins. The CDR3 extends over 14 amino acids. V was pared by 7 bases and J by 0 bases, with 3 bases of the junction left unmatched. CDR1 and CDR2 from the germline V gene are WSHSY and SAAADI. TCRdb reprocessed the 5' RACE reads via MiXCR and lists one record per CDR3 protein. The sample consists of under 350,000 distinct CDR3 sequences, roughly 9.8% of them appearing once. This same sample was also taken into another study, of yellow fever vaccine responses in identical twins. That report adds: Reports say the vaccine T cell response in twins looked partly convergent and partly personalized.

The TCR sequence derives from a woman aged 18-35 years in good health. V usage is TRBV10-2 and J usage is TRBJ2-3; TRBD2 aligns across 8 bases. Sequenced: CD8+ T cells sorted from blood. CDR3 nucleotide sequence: TGCGCCAGCACGGCGGGGGGTAGCACAGATACGCAGTATTTT. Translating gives CASTAGGSTDTQYF.